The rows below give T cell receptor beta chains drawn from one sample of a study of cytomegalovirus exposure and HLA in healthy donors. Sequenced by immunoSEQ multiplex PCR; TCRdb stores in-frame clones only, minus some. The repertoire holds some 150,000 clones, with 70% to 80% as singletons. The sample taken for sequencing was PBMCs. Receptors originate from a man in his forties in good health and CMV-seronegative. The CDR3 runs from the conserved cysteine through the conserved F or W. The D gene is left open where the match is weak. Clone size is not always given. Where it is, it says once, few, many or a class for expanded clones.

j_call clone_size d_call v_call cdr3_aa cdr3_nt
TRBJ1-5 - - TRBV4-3 CASSQDWRSYQPQHF TGCGCCAGCAGCCAAGATTGGAGAAGCTATCAGCCCCAGCATTTT
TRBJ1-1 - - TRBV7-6 CASSPDMNTEAFF TGTGCCAGCAGCCCTGACATGAACACTGAAGCTTTCTTT
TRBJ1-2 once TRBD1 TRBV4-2 CASSPDRVDHTF TGTGCCAGCAGCCCGGACAGGGTGGATCACACCTTC
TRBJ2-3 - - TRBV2 CASSVPPDRDTDTDTQYF TGTGCCAGCAGTGTCCCTCCCGACCGGGACACGGACACAGATACGCAGTATTTT
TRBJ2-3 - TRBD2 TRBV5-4 CASSLRAGGVDTQYF TGTGCCAGCAGCTTGAGGGCGGGGGGAGTAGATACGCAGTATTTT
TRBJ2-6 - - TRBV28 CASSFHGVSGANVLTF TGTGCCAGCAGTTTCCACGGAGTCTCTGGGGCCAACGTCCTGACTTTC
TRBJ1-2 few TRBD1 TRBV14 CASSLRPGQGARDYGYTF TGTGCCAGCAGCCTTAGACCGGGACAGGGGGCGCGGGACTATGGCTACACCTTC
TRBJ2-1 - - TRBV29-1 CSVDHTYNEQFF TGCAGCGTTGATCACACCTACAATGAGCAGTTCTTC
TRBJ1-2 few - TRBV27 CASSRGDVPHNYGYTF TGTGCCAGCAGCCGGGGGGACGTACCCCATAACTATGGCTACACCTTC
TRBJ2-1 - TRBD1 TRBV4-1 CASSQDPPGGQGIDEQFF TGCGCCAGCAGCCAAGATCCCCCTGGGGGACAGGGAATTGATGAGCAGTTCTTC
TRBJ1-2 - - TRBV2 CASSEAQGLYYGYTF TGTGCCAGCAGTGAGGCGCAGGGGTTGTACTATGGCTACACCTTC
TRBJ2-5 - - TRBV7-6 CASSPAANRETQYF TGTGCCAGCAGCCCCGCGGCCAATAGGGAGACCCAGTACTTC
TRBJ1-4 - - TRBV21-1 CASSKKGDNNEKLFF TGTGCCAGCAGCAAAAAAGGGGACAATAATGAAAAACTGTTTTTT
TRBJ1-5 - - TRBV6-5 CASSPRETPGPQHF TGTGCCAGCAGTCCCCGGGAGACTCCCGGGCCCCAGCATTTT
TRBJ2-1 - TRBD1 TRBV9 CASSNRQGALNEQFF TGTGCCAGCAGCAACCGACAGGGGGCGCTTAATGAGCAGTTCTTC
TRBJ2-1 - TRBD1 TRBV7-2 CASSLGTGHNEQFF TGTGCCAGCAGCCTCGGGACAGGGCACAATGAGCAGTTCTTC
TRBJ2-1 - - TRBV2 CASSGRGRAGNEQFF TGTGCCAGCAGTGGAAGGGGCAGGGCTGGCAATGAGCAGTTCTTC
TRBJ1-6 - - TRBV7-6 CASSVQGSSPLHF TGTGCCAGCAGCGTACAGGGTAGCTCACCCCTCCACTTT
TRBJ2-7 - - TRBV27 CASSLTTGSPYEQYF TGTGCCAGCAGTTTAACGACAGGATCCCCCTACGAGCAGTACTTC
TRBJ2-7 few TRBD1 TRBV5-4 CASSPGQGGYEQYF TGTGCCAGCAGCCCTGGACAGGGGGGCTACGAGCAGTACTTC
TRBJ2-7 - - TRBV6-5 CASRHVYEQYF TGTGCCAGCAGACACGTCTACGAGCAGTACTTC
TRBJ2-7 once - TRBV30 CAWSFSGLSDEQYF TGTGCCTGGAGTTTTAGCGGTCTTTCGGACGAGCAGTACTTC
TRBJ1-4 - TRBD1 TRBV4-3 CASSQVTGGSEKLFF TGCGCCAGCAGCCAAGTTACAGGGGGCAGTGAAAAACTGTTTTTT
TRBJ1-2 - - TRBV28 CASSFWGGNYGYTF TGTGCCAGCAGTTTCTGGGGGGGGAACTATGGCTACACCTTC
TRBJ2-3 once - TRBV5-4 CASRPGGSTDTQYF TGTGCCAGCAGGCCCGGCGGGAGCACAGATACGCAGTATTTT
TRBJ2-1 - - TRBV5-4 CASSLVGGVRGNEQFF TGTGCCAGCAGCTTGGTCGGAGGGGTACGGGGCAATGAGCAGTTCTTC
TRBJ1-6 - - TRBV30 CAWSTSSHSPLHF TGTGCCTGGAGCACATCGTCTCATTCACCCCTCCACTTT
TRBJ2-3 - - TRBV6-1 CASSVSRQRTDTQYF TGTGCCAGCAGCGTATCCCGACAGCGCACAGATACGCAGTATTTT
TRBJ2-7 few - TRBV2 CASSEQGFNEQYF TGTGCCAGCAGTGAACAGGGGTTCAACGAGCAGTACTTC
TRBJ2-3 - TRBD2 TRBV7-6 CASSLTPVSGGAPDTQYF TGTGCCAGCAGCTTAACCCCCGTGAGCGGGGGGGCCCCAGATACGCAGTATTTT
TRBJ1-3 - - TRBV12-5 CASGLVPRQASGNTIYF TGTGCTAGTGGTTTGGTCCCCAGACAGGCGTCTGGAAACACCATATATTTT
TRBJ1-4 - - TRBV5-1 CASSSWSPTKNGATNEKLFF TGCGCCAGCAGCTCATGGAGCCCCACAAAAAACGGTGCAACTAATGAAAAACTGTTTTTT
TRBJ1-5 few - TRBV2 CASSDSGRRRPQHF TGTGCCAGCAGTGACTCCGGTAGACGGAGGCCCCAGCATTTT
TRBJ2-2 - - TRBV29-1 CSVDQQSTGELFF TGCAGCGTTGATCAACAGAGCACCGGGGAGCTGTTTTTT
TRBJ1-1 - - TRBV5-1 CASSLAGGGTEAFF TGCGCCAGCAGCTTGGCGGGGGGGGGCACTGAAGCTTTCTTT
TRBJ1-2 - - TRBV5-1 CASGGDYGYTF TGCGCCAGCGGCGGGGACTATGGCTACACCTTC
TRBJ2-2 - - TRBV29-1 CSVVGGNTGELFF TGCAGCGTTGTGGGGGGGAACACCGGGGAGCTGTTTTTT
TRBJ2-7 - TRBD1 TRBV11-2 CASSLGQGLEQYF TGTGCCAGCAGCTTAGGACAGGGCCTCGAGCAGTACTTC
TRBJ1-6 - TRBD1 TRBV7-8 CASSLTGQGYSPLHF TGTGCCAGCAGCTTAACGGGACAGGGTTATTCACCCCTCCACTTT
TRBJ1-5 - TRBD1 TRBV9 CASSPAAGGVDQPQHF TGTGCCAGCAGCCCCGCGGCAGGGGGAGTCGATCAGCCCCAGCATTTT
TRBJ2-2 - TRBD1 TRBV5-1 CASSSSTGGSTGELFF TGCGCCAGCAGCTCCAGTACAGGGGGCAGCACCGGGGAGCTGTTTTTT
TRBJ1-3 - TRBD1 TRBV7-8 CASSSLDRALSGNTIYF TGTGCCAGCAGCTCCCTGGACAGGGCCCTCTCTGGAAACACCATATATTTT
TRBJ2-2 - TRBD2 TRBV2 CASSRTSGGPRSTGELFF TGTGCCAGCAGCCGGACTAGCGGGGGGCCTCGGAGCACCGGGGAGCTGTTTTTT
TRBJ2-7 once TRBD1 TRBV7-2 CASSLNGPGQQYEQYF TGTGCCAGCAGCTTAAATGGTCCGGGACAGCAATACGAGCAGTACTTC
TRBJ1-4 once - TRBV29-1 CSLLSVYQFEKLFF TGCAGCTTACTAAGCGTCTACCAATTCGAAAAACTGTTTTTT
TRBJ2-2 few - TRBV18 CASSPPSSTGELFF TGTGCCAGCTCACCACCGTCCAGCACCGGGGAGCTGTTTTTT
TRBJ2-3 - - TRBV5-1 CASSLRGTSTDTQYF TGCGCCAGCAGCCTACGGGGGACTAGCACAGATACGCAGTATTTT
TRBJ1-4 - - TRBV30 CALNRQGNEKLFF TGTGCCTTAAACCGTCAGGGTAATGAAAAACTGTTTTTT
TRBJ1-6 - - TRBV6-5 CASSGQSNSPLHF TGTGCCAGCAGCGGACAGAGTAATTCACCCCTCCACTTT